This record covers a single T cell receptor (beta chain). What it binds is unknown. The sample comes from a study of T cell repertoires in cytomegalovirus infection. In the study overall: TCR beta signatures that were public indicated CMV infection and matching HLA type.

General study results and limits: HLA-C-restricted, CMV-specific TCR beta clonotypes were dominant ex vivo. Public TCR beta family frequency separated CMV-and-HLA carriers, including in an independent cohort.

TCRdb reprocessed the reads via MiXCR and lists one record per CDR3 protein. This sample has roughly 640,000 distinct CDR3 sequences, with more than 20% found just once. This receptor was taken from a human donor in good health (CMV status not recorded). Some clones in this sample may be carry-over from other donors' samples. Sequences were obtained from CD8+ T cells from PBMCs.

As DNA, the CDR3 is TGTGCCAGCACCCCGCTAGCGGGGCCCACAGATACGCAGTATTTT. It is translated as CASTPLAGPTDTQYF. This chain links TRBV7-9 with TRBJ2-3; 9 bases match TRBD2. The germline V gene has CDR1 SEHNR and CDR2 FQNEAQ (reference sequence). This CDR3 is built from 15 residues. Trimming at V came to 7 bases and at J to 2 bases, leaving 7 bases not matched to a gene.